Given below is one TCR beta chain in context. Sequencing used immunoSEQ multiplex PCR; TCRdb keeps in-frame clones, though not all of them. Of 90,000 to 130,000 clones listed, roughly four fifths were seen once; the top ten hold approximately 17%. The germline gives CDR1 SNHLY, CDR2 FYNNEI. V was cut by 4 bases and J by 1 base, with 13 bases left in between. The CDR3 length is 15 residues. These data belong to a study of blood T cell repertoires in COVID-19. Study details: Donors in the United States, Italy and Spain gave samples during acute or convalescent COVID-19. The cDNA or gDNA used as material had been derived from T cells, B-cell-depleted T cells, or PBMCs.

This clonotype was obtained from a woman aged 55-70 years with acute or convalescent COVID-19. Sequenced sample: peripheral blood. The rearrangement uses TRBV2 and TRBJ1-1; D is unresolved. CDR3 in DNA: TGTGCCAGCAGTGTCCTTTCGTTGAGGAACACTGAAGCTTTCTTT. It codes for CASSVLSLRNTEAFF.